Following are 25 T cell receptor beta chains from one sample sequenced in a study of CD8+CD57+ T cells in acquired aplastic anemia. All patients picked for sequencing had shown, by flow cytometry, an expansion of CD8+CD57+ cells. TCR beta VDJ and CDR3 profiling used genomic DNA as template. TCRdb reprocessed the reads with MiXCR, giving one entry per CDR3 protein. The sample yields 250,000 to 300,000 distinct CDR3 sequences, 45% to 65% seen once. The source material was sorted CD4+, CD8+, or CD8+CD57+ T cells (not recorded which) from PBMCs. The receptor set was obtained from a human donor with aplastic anemia.

This clonotype has a single count. The junction and the germline gene differ at one end; a read error may be behind it. The rearrangement uses TRBV7-2 and TRBJ2-7; the D gene is possibly TRBD1 (5 bases). Per germline, CDR1 SGHTA and CDR2 FQGNSA. CDR3 size: 15 residues. The CDR3 here is CASSSSPAGIHEQYF. DNA for the CDR3: TGCGCCAGCAGCTCGTCCCCCGCAGGGATCCACGAGCAGTACTTC. Together with reference TRBV7-2 and TRBJ2-7, the CDR3 gives the full variable domain: GAGVSQSPSNKVTEKGKDVELRCDPISGHTALYWYRQSLGQGLEFLIYFQGNSAPDKSGLPSDRFSAERTGGSVSTLTIQRTQQEDSAVYLCASSSSPAGIHEQYFGPGTRLTVT.

V usage is TRBV5-1 and J usage is TRBJ2-2; TRBD2 agrees at 7 bases. The germline V gene encodes CDR1 SGHRS and CDR2 YFSETQ. J was trimmed by 7 bases and V by 2 bases; bases with no gene match: 11. This CDR3 spans 16 amino acids. The CDR3 sequence: CASSFWGGSRGGELFF. Here the CDR3 DNA reads TGCGCCAGCAGCTTTTGGGGCGGGAGTCGTGGCGGGGAGCTGTTTTTT.

V and J are TRBV20-1 and TRBJ2-5, with D unresolved. Looked up from germline, CDR1 is DFQATT and CDR2 is SNEGSKA (reference sequence). This CDR3 spans 13 amino acids. V was clipped by 5 bases and J by 4 bases, with 14 bases between them. The CDR3 region has the DNA TGCAGTGCTTCCCGCCCAGACATAGAGACCCAGTACTTC. Translated: CSASRPDIETQYF.

This clonotype was detected many times. V is TRBV20-1 and J is TRBJ1-2, with TRBD1 matching 7 bases. The CDR3 runs 12 residues. CDR1 and CDR2 from the germline V gene are DFQATT and SNEGSKA (reference sequence). V dropped 6 bases and J dropped 2; count of bases not matched to a gene: 3. This CDR3 is CSAPDRNYGYTF. The DNA of the CDR3 is TGCAGTGCCCCGGACAGGAACTATGGCTACACCTTC.

The rearrangement links TRBV5-6 to TRBJ1-5, with D tentatively TRBD1 (5 bases). This CDR3 is built from 14 residues. The germline V gene encodes CDR1 SGHDT and CDR2 YYEEEE. Deletions cut 4 bases from V and 11 bases from J, with 19 bases between. This CDR3 reads CASSPAGRQETQHF. As DNA, the CDR3 is TGTGCCAGCAGCCCCGCGGGGCGCCAAGAGACCCAGCATTTT.

This clonotype was observed at least ten times. The V gene is TRBV5-4, the J gene TRBJ2-2; tentative D call: TRBD1 (6 bases). The V gene lost 0 bases and the J gene lost 6 bases, with 15 bases spanning the gap. Germline V lookup: CDR1 SGHNT, CDR2 YYREEE (reference sequence). The CDR3 loop spans 16 amino acids. CDR3 sequence: CASSLVQGLRAGELFF. The CDR3 DNA sequence: TGTGCCAGCAGCTTGGTGCAGGGGCTACGGGCCGGGGAGCTGTTTTTT. Full variable domain (rest looked up from reference TRBV5-4 and TRBJ2-2): ETGVTQSPTHLIKTRGQQVTLRCSSQSGHNTVSWYQQALGQGPQFIFQYYREEENGRGNFPPRFSGLQFPNYSSELNVNALELDDSALYLCASSLVQGLRAGELFFGEGSRLTVL.

The table lists this clonotype with a count of one. J is TRBJ2-7 and V is TRBV29-1, with TRBD1 identical over 7 bases. CDR3 length: 13 amino acids. CDR1 and CDR2 (germline): SQVTM, ANQGSEA. This CDR3 reads CGARQGSTYEQYF. The CDR3 coding sequence is TGCGGCGCTAGACAGGGTAGTACCTACGAGCAGTACTTC.

Notes on this clonotype: One end of the junction varies from germline; a read error may be responsible. The V and J genes are TRBV14 and TRBJ1-4; no firm D call. From germline, CDR1 is SGHDN and CDR2 FVKESK. There are 12 residues in the CDR3. CDR3 DNA sequence: TGTACCAGCAGCCAAGAAGGGAATTCGCTGTTTTTT. Residues: CTSSQEGNSLFF.

The rearrangement joins TRBV29-1 to TRBJ2-1; D might be TRBD1 or TRBD2, each matching 5 bases. The germline gives CDR1 SQVTM, CDR2 ANQGSEA. The length of the CDR3 is 14 residues. Trimming left V 4 bases short and J 0 bases short, with 10 bases between. CDR3 region: CSVVGGSSYNEQFF. As DNA, the CDR3 is TGCAGCGTTGTTGGGGGAAGCTCCTACAATGAGCAGTTCTTC.

The chain carries TRBV19 and TRBJ1-2, with TRBD1 identical over 10 bases. The trim removed 6 bases at V and 0 bases at J, leaving 19 bases unmatched. The CDR3 is 20 residues long. Germline assignment: CDR1 LNHDA and CDR2 SQIVND (reference sequence). The CDR3 region has the DNA TGTGCCAGTAGGTATAGGGGACAGGGGAGATTCTTATGTGCTAACTATGGCTACACCTTC. Its protein product is CASRYRGQGRFLCANYGYTF.

As for this clonotype: An end of the junction differs from the germline gene, which may be a read error. The chain uses TRBV10-1 and TRBJ2-7; D could derive from TRBD1 or TRBD2 (5 bases each). CDR3 size: 14 residues. From germline, CDR1 is WNHNN and CDR2 SYGVQD (reference sequence). The CDR3 DNA sequence: TGTGCCTCGCGGACTGACAGCGCCCCCTACGAGCAGTACTTC. Translated: CASRTDSAPYEQYF.

This clonotype was counted at least ten times. The V call is TRBV4-1, the J call TRBJ1-2; the D gene is possibly TRBD1 (5 bases). V lost 6 bases to trimming and J lost 8 bases, with 16 bases between them. The CDR3 length is 13 residues. Germline V lookup: CDR1 MGHRA, CDR2 YSYEKL. CDR3 bases: TGCGCCAGCAGTGAACCGGGACTCCGAGGCTACACCTTC. It translates to CASSEPGLRGYTF.

This clonotype appeared a few times. The chain links TRBV20-1 to TRBJ2-1, with D possibly TRBD1 on 6 matching bases. V lost 0 bases, J lost 3 bases, and 12 bases lay in between. CDR3 size: 15 residues. Germline V gene data show CDR1 as DFQATT and CDR2 as SNEGSKA (reference sequence). CDR3 DNA: TGCAGTGCTAGAGATCGACAGGACCTCTACAATGAGCAGTTCTTC. It yields the protein CSARDRQDLYNEQFF.

This clonotype was observed at least ten times. This chain uses TRBV6-1 with TRBJ1-2; 9 bases line up with TRBD1. V lost 4 bases to trimming and J lost 4 bases; unmatched junction nucleotides: 7. CDR1 MNHNS and CDR2 SASEGT come from the germline V gene. The CDR3 is made up of 15 amino acids. CDR3 nucleotide sequence: TGTGCCAGCAGTGGCCCTGACAGGGGGTTCTATGGCTACACCTTC. Translation: CASSGPDRGFYGYTF.

This clonotype has a handful of counts. The chain uses TRBV20-1 and TRBJ1-2, with a tentative D call TRBD1 (5 bases). The germline gives CDR1 DFQATT, CDR2 SNEGSKA (reference sequence). With 5 bases removed from V and 5 bases from J, the gap between germline ends came to 15 bases. This CDR3 is built from 13 residues. This CDR3 is CSARAGTRYGYTF. The CDR3 nucleotides read TGCAGTGCTCGGGCCGGGACTAGATATGGCTACACCTTC.

This clonotype came up many times. V and J are TRBV5-4 and TRBJ1-1, with a tentative D call TRBD1 (6 bases). Trimming took 2 bases from V and 6 from J, leaving 14 bases between them. In germline, CDR1 is SGHNT, CDR2 YYREEE (reference sequence). This CDR3 comprises 14 residues. CDR3 in DNA: TGTGCCAGCAGCTTATGGCAGGGGTTGGCTGAAGCTTTCTTT. Its translation is CASSLWQGLAEAFF. Looking up the rest from reference TRBV5-4 and TRBJ1-1 gives the full variable domain: ETGVTQSPTHLIKTRGQQVTLRCSSQSGHNTVSWYQQALGQGPQFIFQYYREEENGRGNFPPRFSGLQFPNYSSELNVNALELDDSALYLCASSLWQGLAEAFFGQGTRLTVV.

This clonotype came up many times. The chain has TRBV2 and TRBJ2-5, with TRBD1 identical over 10 bases. This CDR3 is built from 15 residues. In germline, CDR1 is SNHLY, CDR2 FYNNEI. V shed 6 bases, J shed 4 bases, and the junction held 8 bases outside the gene matches. Here the CDR3 DNA reads TGTGCCAGCAGGGCCGACAGGGGGCCCACAGAGACCCAGTACTTC. As protein: CASRADRGPTETQYF.

This clonotype was seen many times. The V gene is TRBV11-2, the J gene TRBJ2-3; TRBD2 might be the D (7 bases). The V gene's germline CDR1 is SGHAT and CDR2 FQNNGV. The CDR3 extends over 15 amino acids. V lost 3 bases, J lost 6 bases, and 16 bases lay in between. The chain's CDR3 is CASSFSRGAPDTQYF. The CDR3 bases are TGTGCCAGCAGCTTTTCACGGGGGGCCCCTGATACGCAGTATTTT.

This clonotype was seen many times. The chain joins TRBV2 to TRBJ2-2, with 10 positions matching TRBD2. The CDR3 is 23 residues long. CDR1 is SNHLY and CDR2 is FYNNEI in the germline V gene. Trimming cost V 5 bases and J 5 bases; bases outside gene matches: 29. In nucleotides, the CDR3 is TGTGCCAGCAGTTCCCCCCCCGGGGCCTACAGAGCGGGGGGGCCCCGAATGACCGGGGAGCTGTTTTTT. Amino acids: CASSSPPGAYRAGGPRMTGELFF.

This chain links TRBV5-1 with TRBJ2-2; D is possibly TRBD1 or TRBD2 (5 bases each). CDR1 SGHRS and CDR2 YFSETQ come from the germline V gene. The V gene lost 4 bases and the J gene lost 0 bases, with 13 bases spanning the gap. This CDR3 has 16 residues. The CDR3 DNA follows: TGCGCCAGCAGCACCACCGGGACCCCGAACACCGGGGAGCTGTTTTTT. It encodes CASSTTGTPNTGELFF.

The genes are TRBV4-1 and TRBJ1-4, with D uncertain. The germline gives CDR1 MGHRA, CDR2 YSYEKL. CDR3 length equals 18 residues. V was clipped by 4 bases and J by 0 bases, with 18 bases between them. CDR3 DNA: TGCGCCAGCAGCCCACGGGTGGCAGGACTTGCAACTAATGAAAAACTGTTTTTT. Translation gives CASSPRVAGLATNEKLFF.

The rearrangement links TRBV20-1 to TRBJ1-6; D possibly corresponds to TRBD1 (6 bases). This CDR3 spans 13 amino acids. The germline gives CDR1 DFQATT, CDR2 SNEGSKA (reference sequence). V lost 5 bases and J 7 bases, leaving 12 bases between the germline ends. Written as DNA, the CDR3 is TGCAGTGCTTTAGGGGGGGGGAATTCACCCCTCCACTTT. It translates to CSALGGGNSPLHF.

This rearrangement joins TRBV24-1 to TRBJ2-3; perhaps D is TRBD1 or TRBD2 (6 bases each). The CDR3 runs to 17 residues. Germline assignment: CDR1 KGHDR and CDR2 SFDVKD. V dropped 5 bases and J dropped 11 bases, with 28 bases sitting between them. The DNA for the CDR3 is TGTGCCACCAGTGTCGTCTGGGGGGACACCCCCTACAATGAGCAGTATTTT. This gives the protein CATSVVWGDTPYNEQYF.

CDR3 sequence (DNA): TGTGCCAGCAGTCCTAAGACAGGAATCTACGAGCAGTACTTC. Protein product: CASSPKTGIYEQYF. This chain joins TRBV7-9 and TRBJ2-7, with D possibly being TRBD1 (6 bases). Germline V gene lookup returns CDR1 SEHNR and CDR2 FQNEAQ (reference sequence). V was pared by 6 bases and J by 3 bases, with 15 bases between. The CDR3 has 14 residues.

This clonotype was seen repeatedly, ten times or more. V and J are TRBV11-2 and TRBJ2-1; the D gene is possibly TRBD2 (6 bases). CDR3 length: 15 amino acids. Trimming removed 5 bases from V and 4 bases from J, with 15 bases in between. Germline CDR1 SGHAT, CDR2 FQNNGV. As DNA, the CDR3 is TGTGCCAGCAGCCGGGACTCACCACAATACAATGAGCAGTTCTTC. This sequence encodes CASSRDSPQYNEQFF.